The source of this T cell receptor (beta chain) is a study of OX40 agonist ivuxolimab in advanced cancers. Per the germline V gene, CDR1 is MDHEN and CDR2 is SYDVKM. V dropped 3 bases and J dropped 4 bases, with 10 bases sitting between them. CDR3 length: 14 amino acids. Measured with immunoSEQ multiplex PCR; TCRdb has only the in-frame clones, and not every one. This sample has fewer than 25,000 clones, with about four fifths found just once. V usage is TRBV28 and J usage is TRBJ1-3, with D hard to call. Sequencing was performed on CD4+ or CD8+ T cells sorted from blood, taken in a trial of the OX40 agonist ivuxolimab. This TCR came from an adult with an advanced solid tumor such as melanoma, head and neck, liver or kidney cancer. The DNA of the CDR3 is TGTGCCAGCAGTTTTGAAAGATCCGGAAACACCATATATTTT. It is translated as CASSFERSGNTIYF.